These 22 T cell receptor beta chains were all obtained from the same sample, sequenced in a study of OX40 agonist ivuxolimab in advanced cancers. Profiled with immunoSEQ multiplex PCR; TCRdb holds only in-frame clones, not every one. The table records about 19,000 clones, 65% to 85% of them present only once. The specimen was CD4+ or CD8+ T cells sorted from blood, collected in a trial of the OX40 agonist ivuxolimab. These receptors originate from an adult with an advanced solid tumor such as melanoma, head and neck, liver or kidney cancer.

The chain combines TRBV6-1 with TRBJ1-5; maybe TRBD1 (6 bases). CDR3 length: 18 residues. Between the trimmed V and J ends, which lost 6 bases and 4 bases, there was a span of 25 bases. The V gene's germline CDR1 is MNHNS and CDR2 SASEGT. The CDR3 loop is CASSELTPGTYRNQPQHF. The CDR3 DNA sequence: TGTGCCAGCAGCGAACTGACTCCCGGGACATACCGTAATCAGCCCCAGCATTTT.

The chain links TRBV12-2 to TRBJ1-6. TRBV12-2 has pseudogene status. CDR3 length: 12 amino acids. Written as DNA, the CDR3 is TGTGCAAGTCGCTGGAGACGATCACCCCTCCACTTT. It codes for CASRWRRSPLHF.

This chain's CDR3 is CASSVRGLSYNEQFF. CDR3 in DNA: TGTGCCAGCAGCGTCAGGGGGCTCTCCTACAATGAGCAGTTCTTC. V gene TRBV7-2 combines with J gene TRBJ2-1, with 8 bases aligning to TRBD1. The CDR3 is 15 residues long. The V gene's germline CDR1 is SGHTA and CDR2 FQGNSA. V lost 5 bases and J lost 0; bases outside the gene matches: 3.

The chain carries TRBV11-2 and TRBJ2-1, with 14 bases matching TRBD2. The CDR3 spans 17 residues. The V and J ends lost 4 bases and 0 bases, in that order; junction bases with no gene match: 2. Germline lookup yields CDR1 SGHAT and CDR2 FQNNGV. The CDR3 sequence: CASSSGLAGDSYNEQFF. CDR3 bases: TGTGCCAGCAGCTCGGGACTAGCGGGGGACTCCTACAATGAGCAGTTCTTC.

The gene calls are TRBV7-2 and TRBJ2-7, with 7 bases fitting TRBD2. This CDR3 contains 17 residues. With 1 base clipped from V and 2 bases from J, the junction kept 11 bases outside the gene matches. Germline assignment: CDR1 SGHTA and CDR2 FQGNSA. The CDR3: CASSLGWGGRMTYEQYF. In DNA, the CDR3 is TGTGCCAGCAGCTTAGGGTGGGGGGGACGTATGACCTACGAGCAGTACTTC.

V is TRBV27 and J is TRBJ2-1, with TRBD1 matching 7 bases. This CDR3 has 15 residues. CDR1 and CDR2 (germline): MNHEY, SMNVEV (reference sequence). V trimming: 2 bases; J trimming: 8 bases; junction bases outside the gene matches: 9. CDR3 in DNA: TGTGCCAGCAGTTTACTAGGGGGCGGTTGGGATGAGCAGTTCTTC. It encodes CASSLLGGGWDEQFF.

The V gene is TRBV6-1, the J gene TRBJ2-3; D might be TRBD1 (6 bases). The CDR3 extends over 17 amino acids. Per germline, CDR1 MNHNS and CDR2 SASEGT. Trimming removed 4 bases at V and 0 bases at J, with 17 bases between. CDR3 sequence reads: CASSARLTGSSTDTQYF. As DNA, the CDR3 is TGTGCCAGCAGTGCCCGATTGACAGGTTCTAGCACAGATACGCAGTATTTT.

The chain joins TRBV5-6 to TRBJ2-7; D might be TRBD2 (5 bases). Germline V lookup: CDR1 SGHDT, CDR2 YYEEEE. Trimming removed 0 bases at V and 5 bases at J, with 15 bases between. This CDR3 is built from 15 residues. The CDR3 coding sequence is TGTGCCAGCAGCTTGGACGGGGAATTGCTCAACGAGCAGTACTTC. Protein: CASSLDGELLNEQYF.

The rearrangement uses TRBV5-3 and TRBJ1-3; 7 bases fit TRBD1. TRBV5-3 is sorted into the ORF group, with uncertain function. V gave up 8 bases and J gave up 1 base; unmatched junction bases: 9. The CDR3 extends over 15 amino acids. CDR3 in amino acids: CARQTGTISGNTIYF. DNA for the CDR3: TGTGCCAGGCAGACAGGGACCATTTCTGGAAACACCATATATTTT.

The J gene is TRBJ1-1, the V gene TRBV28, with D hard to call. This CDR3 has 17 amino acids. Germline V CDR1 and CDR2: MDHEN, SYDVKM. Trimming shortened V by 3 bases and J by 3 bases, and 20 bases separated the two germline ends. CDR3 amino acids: CASSFSLGGPWDTEAFF. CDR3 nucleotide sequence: TGTGCCAGCAGTTTTAGTCTAGGTGGCCCTTGGGACACTGAAGCTTTCTTT.

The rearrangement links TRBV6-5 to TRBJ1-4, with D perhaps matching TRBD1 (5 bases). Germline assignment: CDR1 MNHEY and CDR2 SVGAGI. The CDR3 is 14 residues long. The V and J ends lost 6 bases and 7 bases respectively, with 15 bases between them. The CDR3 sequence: CASSRAQGAEKLFF. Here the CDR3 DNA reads TGTGCCAGCAGCCGGGCCCAGGGAGCTGAAAAACTGTTTTTT.

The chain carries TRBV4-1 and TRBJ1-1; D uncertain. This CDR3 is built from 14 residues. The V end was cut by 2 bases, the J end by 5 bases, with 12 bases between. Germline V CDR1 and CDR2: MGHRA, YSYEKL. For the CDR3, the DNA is TGCGCCAGCAGCCAACTGGGCGCGGGGACTGAAGCTTTCTTT. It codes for CASSQLGAGTEAFF.

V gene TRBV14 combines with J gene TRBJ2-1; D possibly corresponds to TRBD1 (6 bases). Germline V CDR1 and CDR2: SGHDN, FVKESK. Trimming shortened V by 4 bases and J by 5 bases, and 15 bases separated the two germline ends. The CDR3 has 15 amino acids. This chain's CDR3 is CASSRTDLPHNEQFF. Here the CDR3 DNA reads TGTGCCAGCAGCCGGACAGATCTTCCCCACAATGAGCAGTTCTTC.

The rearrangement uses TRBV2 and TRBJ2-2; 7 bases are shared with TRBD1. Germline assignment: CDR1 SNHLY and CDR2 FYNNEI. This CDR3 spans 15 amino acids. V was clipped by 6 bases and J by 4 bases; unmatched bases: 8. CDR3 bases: TGTGCCAGCAGAAACTGGGACAGCCTCACCGGGGAGCTGTTTTTT. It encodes CASRNWDSLTGELFF.

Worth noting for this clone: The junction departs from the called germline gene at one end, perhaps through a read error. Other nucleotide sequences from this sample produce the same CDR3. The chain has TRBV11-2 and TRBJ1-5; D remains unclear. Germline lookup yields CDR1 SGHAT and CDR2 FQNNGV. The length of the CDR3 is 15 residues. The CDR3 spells CASSQDVGSNQPQHF. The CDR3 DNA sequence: TGCGCCAGCAGCCAAGACGTGGGCAGCAATCAGCCCCAGCATTTT. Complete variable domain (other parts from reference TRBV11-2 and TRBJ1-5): EAGVAQSPRYKIIEKRQSVAFWCNPISGHATLYWYQQILGQGPKLLIQFQNNGVVDDSQLPKDRFSAERLKGVDSTLKIQPAKLEDSAVYLCASSQDVGSNQPQHFGDGTRLSIL.

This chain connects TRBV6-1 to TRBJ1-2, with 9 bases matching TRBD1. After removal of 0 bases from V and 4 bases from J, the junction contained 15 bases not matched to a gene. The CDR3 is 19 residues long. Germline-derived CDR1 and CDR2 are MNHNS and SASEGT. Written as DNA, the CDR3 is TGTGCCAGCAGTGAAGCATTTGGACAGGGGAGGCGGGTCGGCTATGGCTACACCTTC. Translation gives CASSEAFGQGRRVGYGYTF.

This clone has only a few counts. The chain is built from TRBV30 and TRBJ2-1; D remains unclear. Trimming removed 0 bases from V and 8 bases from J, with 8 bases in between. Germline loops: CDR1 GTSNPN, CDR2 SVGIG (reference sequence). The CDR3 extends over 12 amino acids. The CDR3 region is CAWSVRGDEQFF. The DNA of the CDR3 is TGTGCCTGGAGTGTACGCGGCGATGAGCAGTTCTTC.

In nucleotides, the CDR3 is TGTGCCAGCAGTGAAGTTGGGGGGACGGCTAATGAAAAACTGTTTTTT. Translated, it gives CASSEVGGTANEKLFF. The chain couples TRBV6-1 to TRBJ1-4; D may be TRBD1 (5 bases). The CDR3 contains 16 residues. V was pared by 1 base and J by 3 bases, with 12 bases between. CDR1 and CDR2 (germline): MNHNS, SASEGT.

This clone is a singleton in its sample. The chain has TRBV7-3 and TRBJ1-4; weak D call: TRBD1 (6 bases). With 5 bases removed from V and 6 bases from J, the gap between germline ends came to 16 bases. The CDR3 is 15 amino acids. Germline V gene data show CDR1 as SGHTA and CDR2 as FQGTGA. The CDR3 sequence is CASSQSRGKDEKLFF. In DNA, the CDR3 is TGTGCCAGCAGCCAAAGCAGGGGTAAGGATGAAAAACTGTTTTTT.

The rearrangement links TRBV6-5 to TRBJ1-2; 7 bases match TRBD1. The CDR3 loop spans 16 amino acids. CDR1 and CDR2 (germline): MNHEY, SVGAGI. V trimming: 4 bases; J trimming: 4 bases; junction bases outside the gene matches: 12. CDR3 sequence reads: CASSSQILTGTYGYTF. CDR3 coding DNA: TGTGCCAGCAGTTCCCAGATCTTGACAGGGACCTATGGCTACACCTTC.

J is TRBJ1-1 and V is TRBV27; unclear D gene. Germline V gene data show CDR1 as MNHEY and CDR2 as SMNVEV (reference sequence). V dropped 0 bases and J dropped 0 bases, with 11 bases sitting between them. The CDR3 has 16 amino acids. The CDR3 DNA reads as TGTGCCAGCAGTTTATCTTCCCGGGTCATGAACACTGAAGCTTTCTTT. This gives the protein CASSLSSRVMNTEAFF.

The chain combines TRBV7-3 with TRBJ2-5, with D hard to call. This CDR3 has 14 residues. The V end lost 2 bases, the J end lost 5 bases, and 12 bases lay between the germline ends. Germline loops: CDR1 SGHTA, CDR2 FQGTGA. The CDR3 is CASSLFTVPETQYF. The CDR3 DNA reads TGTGCCAGCAGCTTATTTACAGTTCCGGAGACCCAGTACTTC.